The rows below give T cell receptor beta chains drawn from one sample of a study of beta chain features in type 1 diabetes. The assay was immunoSEQ multiplex PCR, and TCRdb's table has in-frame clones only and misses some. The repertoire holds nearly 700,000 clones, roughly 12% seen once, with 0.02% to 0.025% in the top ten. What was sequenced was naive CD4+ T cells from blood. All receptors derive from a man younger than 30 with type 1 diabetes. The CDR3 runs from the conserved cysteine through the conserved F or W. D genes are given only for firm matches. Rows may omit the clone size; those that give it use once, few, many or a size class.

len,j_gene,v_gene,d_gene,abundance,CDR3aa,CDR3nt
14,TRBJ2-7,TRBV6-6,NA,NA,CASSAPEAGYEQYF,TGTGCCAGCAGTGCCCCTGAGGCAGGCTACGAGCAGTACTTC
15,TRBJ2-1,TRBV9,TRBD2,NA,CASSERGGPFDEQFF,TGTGCCAGCAGCGAGCGGGGGGGCCCTTTCGATGAGCAGTTCTTC
15,TRBJ1-1,TRBV27,NA,NA,CASESRGSGRTEAFF,TGTGCCAGCGAGTCAAGGGGCTCTGGGAGGACTGAAGCTTTCTTT
16,TRBJ1-6,TRBV18,TRBD1,few,CASSPVTGGANSPLHF,TGTGCCAGCTCACCCGTAACAGGGGGGGCGAATTCACCCCTCCACTTT
13,TRBJ1-2,TRBV10-2,NA,few,CASSEPNNYGYTF,TGCGCCAGCAGTGAGCCGAATAACTATGGCTACACCTTC
16,TRBJ2-1,TRBV11-2,NA,NA,CASSLTRGALYNEQFF,TGTGCCAGCAGCTTAACACGGGGGGCGCTCTACAATGAGCAGTTCTTC
15,TRBJ2-1,TRBV6-5,NA,NA,CASMVTRTSYNEQFF,TGTGCCAGCATGGTGACACGAACGTCCTACAATGAGCAGTTCTTC
13,TRBJ2-7,TRBV4-1,NA,NA,CASSTTGFYEQYF,TGCGCCAGCAGCACCACAGGTTTCTACGAGCAGTACTTC
12,TRBJ2-5,TRBV5-6,NA,few,CASSFSQETQYF,TGTGCCAGCAGCTTTAGCCAAGAGACCCAGTACTTC
14,TRBJ2-7,TRBV5-1,TRBD1,few,CASSSGQGAHEQYF,TGCGCCAGCAGCTCGGGACAGGGGGCCCACGAGCAGTACTTC
13,TRBJ1-2,TRBV30,TRBD1,few,CAWRGQGASGYTF,TGTGCCTGGAGGGGACAGGGGGCGAGCGGCTACACCTTC
16,TRBJ2-1,TRBV2,NA,few,CASSEFLTSSSTEQFF,TGTGCCAGCAGTGAATTTCTGACCAGCTCTTCCACTGAGCAGTTCTTC
13,TRBJ1-1,TRBV10-3,NA,few,CAITLGRDTEAFF,TGTGCCATCACTCTGGGGAGGGACACTGAAGCTTTCTTT
15,TRBJ2-2,TRBV29-1,TRBD1,NA,CSVATGGGITGELFF,TGCAGCGTAGCGACAGGGGGCGGCATCACCGGGGAGCTGTTTTTT
16,TRBJ1-2,TRBV29-1,TRBD1,few,CSAYETGVKLNYGYTF,TGCAGCGCCTACGAGACAGGGGTTAAGCTTAACTATGGCTACACCTTC
14,TRBJ2-7,TRBV29-1,NA,few,CSVGKQVPTYEQYF,TGCAGCGTTGGGAAACAGGTCCCAACCTACGAGCAGTACTTC
12,TRBJ1-2,TRBV27,NA,few,CASSPQGYGYTF,TGTGCCAGCAGTCCGCAGGGTTATGGCTACACCTTC
17,TRBJ2-5,TRBV7-8,TRBD2,NA,CASSYTGGLVEWETQYF,TGTGCCAGCAGCTACACGGGGGGGCTAGTAGAGTGGGAGACCCAGTACTTC
13,TRBJ1-2,TRBV30,NA,few,CAWSGSQAPIDTF,TGTGCCTGGAGTGGTAGTCAGGCTCCTATTGACACCTTC
17,TRBJ2-2,TRBV7-2,TRBD1,few,CASSQAPGQGDTGELFF,TGTGCCAGCAGCCAGGCACCGGGACAGGGGGACACCGGGGAGCTGTTTTTT
11,TRBJ2-1,TRBV29-1,NA,few,CSVSGGNEQFF,TGCAGCGTTTCCGGGGGTAATGAGCAGTTCTTC
14,TRBJ2-3,TRBV4-2,NA,NA,CASSQGAGADTQYF,TGTGCCAGCAGCCAAGGGGCAGGGGCAGATACGCAGTATTTT
16,TRBJ1-4,TRBV25-1,NA,few,CASSEYPGDYNEKLFF,TGTGCCAGCAGTGAATACCCCGGCGACTATAATGAAAAACTGTTTTTT
16,TRBJ2-3,TRBV7-7,TRBD2,few,CASSPTSGASTDTQYF,TGTGCCAGCAGCCCCACTAGCGGGGCGAGCACAGATACGCAGTATTTT
13,TRBJ2-5,TRBV30,TRBD2,few,CAGTRVEGETQYF,TGTGCCGGGACTAGGGTGGAGGGGGAGACCCAGTACTTC
13,TRBJ1-1,TRBV5-1,NA,few,CASMQGVNTEAFF,TGCGCCAGCATGCAGGGCGTGAACACTGAAGCTTTCTTT
14,TRBJ2-4,TRBV2,TRBD1,few,CASSAQGVRNIQYF,TGTGCCAGCAGTGCACAGGGGGTAAGAAACATTCAGTACTTC
10,TRBJ1-1,TRBV28,NA,NA,CASSLTEAFF,TGTGCCAGCAGTTTAACTGAAGCTTTCTTT
15,TRBJ1-5,TRBV4-2,NA,NA,CASSQDGGGNQPQHF,TGTGCCAGCAGCCAAGATGGAGGTGGCAATCAGCCCCAGCATTTT
15,TRBJ2-7,TRBV5-1,TRBD2,NA,CASSLVTSGGGEQYF,TGCGCCAGCAGCTTGGTGACTAGCGGGGGTGGAGAGCAGTACTTC
15,TRBJ1-1,TRBV25-1,NA,few,CASSGRGLLNTEAFF,TGTGCCAGCAGTGGCCGGGGACTTTTGAACACTGAAGCTTTCTTT
17,TRBJ2-7,TRBV10-3,TRBD2,few,CAISPGTSGVTSYEQYF,TGTGCCATCAGTCCCGGGACTAGCGGGGTGACGTCCTACGAGCAGTACTTC
15,TRBJ2-7,TRBV15,NA,NA,CATSRATQGYYEQYF,TGTGCCACCAGCAGAGCTACTCAGGGTTACTACGAGCAGTACTTC
15,TRBJ2-7,TRBV18,NA,NA,CASSPGTSADYEQYF,TGTGCCAGCTCACCAGGCACGAGCGCTGACTACGAGCAGTACTTC
16,TRBJ1-2,TRBV18,NA,few,CASSPPGTRPNYGYTF,TGTGCCAGCTCACCACCCGGGACGCGCCCTAACTATGGCTACACCTTC
15,TRBJ2-2,TRBV15,TRBD2,NA,CATRGGAADTGELFF,TGTGCCACCAGGGGAGGGGCCGCGGACACCGGGGAGCTGTTTTTT
12,TRBJ2-1,TRBV19,NA,NA,CASSIQGNEQFF,TGTGCCAGTAGTATACAGGGTAATGAGCAGTTCTTC
13,TRBJ1-2,TRBV7-6,NA,NA,CASTPAVGYGYTF,TGTGCCAGCACCCCGGCGGTCGGCTATGGCTACACCTTC
13,TRBJ1-1,TRBV6-6,NA,NA,CASSPVGVTEAFF,TGTGCCAGCAGTCCGGTAGGGGTCACTGAAGCTTTCTTT
11,TRBJ2-1,TRBV6-5,NA,NA,CASRAYNEQFF,TGTGCCAGCAGAGCTTACAATGAGCAGTTCTTC
16,TRBJ1-2,TRBV4-1,TRBD1,few,CASSQPRQGEMAGYTF,TGCGCCAGCAGCCAGCCTCGACAGGGAGAGATGGCTGGCTACACCTTC
13,TRBJ2-1,TRBV19,NA,few,CASSIEATLEQFF,TGTGCCAGTAGTATAGAGGCTACTCTTGAGCAGTTCTTC
15,TRBJ1-4,TRBV2,TRBD1,few,CASSPETGANEKLFF,TGTGCCAGCAGCCCAGAGACAGGGGCTAATGAAAAACTGTTTTTT
14,TRBJ1-2,TRBV10-3,NA,few,CATRDSRGGYGYTF,TGTGCCACACGAGACTCCAGGGGAGGCTATGGCTACACCTTC
16,TRBJ2-3,TRBV11-2,TRBD1,few,CASSYLRDRGIGTQYF,TGTGCCAGCAGCTACTTACGGGACAGGGGTATAGGTACGCAGTATTTT
16,TRBJ2-7,TRBV6-5,NA,NA,CASSYSTVTFTYEQYF,TGTGCCAGCAGTTACTCGACAGTAACCTTTACCTACGAGCAGTACTTC
12,TRBJ2-5,TRBV5-1,NA,NA,CASSAPGETQYF,TGCGCCAGCAGCGCCCCCGGAGAGACCCAGTACTTC
15,TRBJ2-5,TRBV7-7,NA,few,CASSLGVAVQETQYF,TGTGCTAGCAGCTTGGGCGTAGCGGTCCAAGAGACCCAGTACTTC
13,TRBJ2-2,TRBV7-9,NA,few,CASSLVSSGELFF,TGTGCCAGCAGCTTAGTATCGAGTGGGGAGCTGTTTTTT
15,TRBJ1-2,TRBV7-9,TRBD1,NA,CASSPGQEETYGYTF,TGTGCCAGCAGCCCCGGACAGGAGGAGACCTATGGCTACACCTTC
12,TRBJ2-7,TRBV30,NA,NA,CAWMGRINEQYF,TGTGCCTGGATGGGGCGTATCAACGAGCAGTACTTC
16,TRBJ2-1,TRBV6-5,NA,NA,CASSYSGTLVSYEQFF,TGTGCCAGCAGTTACTCAGGGACTCTGGTATCATATGAGCAGTTCTTC
14,TRBJ2-6,TRBV11-2,NA,few,CASGASPGANVLTF,TGTGCCAGCGGGGCCTCACCTGGGGCCAACGTCCTGACTTTC
13,TRBJ1-5,TRBV30,NA,few,CAWSVRSNQPQHF,TGTGCCTGGAGTGTAAGGTCTAATCAGCCCCAGCATTTT
14,TRBJ2-7,TRBV18,NA,NA,CASSGVRSSYEQYF,TGTGCCAGCTCGGGAGTTAGGAGCTCCTACGAGCAGTACTTC
16,TRBJ2-1,TRBV30,TRBD1,few,CAWSVARTGSYNEQFF,TGTGCCTGGAGTGTGGCTAGGACAGGCTCCTACAATGAGCAGTTCTTC
11,TRBJ1-2,TRBV9,NA,NA,CASSVNYGYTF,TGTGCCAGCAGCGTTAACTATGGCTACACCTTC
15,TRBJ2-7,TRBV5-1,NA,few,CASSLLGLYPAEQYF,TGCGCCAGCAGCTTGTTGGGTTTGTATCCGGCGGAGCAGTACTTC